This is a list of T cell receptor beta chains from one sample in a study of response to subunit inactivated influenza vaccine. One entry per CDR3 protein, called by TCRdb with MiXCR from the RT-PCR reads. The sample consists of roughly 550,000 distinct CDR3 sequences, approximately 20% of them appearing once. The sample also formed part of further work on T cells expressing NK-cell markers.

The material sequenced was CD4+ T cells sorted from PBMCs, taken 11 to 12 days after vaccination. Receptors were obtained from a man aged 50 to 60 who received an inactivated influenza vaccine. Both conserved end residues are part of each CDR3. The D gene is left open where the match is weak. Size values are once, few and many counts, or a class for expanded clones, and some rows have none.

V gene,clone size,D gene,J gene,CDR3 DNA,CDR3 protein
TRBV20-1,-,-,TRBJ2-3,TGCAGTGCTAGGCCAACAGATACGCAGTATTTT,CSARPTDTQYF
TRBV12-3/TRBV12-4,few,TRBD2,TRBJ2-1,TGTGCCAGCAGTTCGTTGGGGAGGGCCGGGAATGAGCAGTTCTTC,CASSSLGRAGNEQFF
TRBV12-3/TRBV12-4,many,-,TRBJ1-3,TGTGCCAGCAGTATGAGGACCGCTGGGTACACCATATATTTT,CASSMRTAGYTIYF
TRBV4-3,few,-,TRBJ1-5,TGCGCCAGCAGCCCAACGTGGGGGTATAGCAATCAGCCCCAGCATTTT,CASSPTWGYSNQPQHF
TRBV2,-,TRBD2,TRBJ2-7,TGTGTCAGCAGCCGACCTAGCGGAACTAACTACGAGCAGTACTTC,CVSSRPSGTNYEQYF
TRBV6-1,-,TRBD1,TRBJ1-2,TGTGCCAGCAGTACGAGACAGGGGAACTATGGCTACACCTTC,CASSTRQGNYGYTF
TRBV20-1,-,TRBD2,TRBJ2-1,TGCAGTGCGAGGAAAGCGGGAGGTGGGGAGAATGAGCAGTTCTTC,CSARKAGGGENEQFF
TRBV7-9,-,TRBD1,TRBJ2-7,TGTGCCAGCAGCTTAGAAGGGACAGTATCCTACGAGCAGTACTTC,CASSLEGTVSYEQYF
TRBV12-3/TRBV12-4,few,TRBD2,TRBJ2-7,TGTGCCAGCGGGACTAACTACGAGCAGTACTTC,CASGTNYEQYF
TRBV18,-,TRBD1,TRBJ2-1,TGTGCCAGCTCACCGGCAGGACAGGGTAATGAGCAGTTCTTC,CASSPAGQGNEQFF
TRBV29-1,-,-,TRBJ2-7,TGCAGCGTCCGGCAGATTGAGACAGGACCCTACGAGCAGTACTTC,CSVRQIETGPYEQYF
TRBV7-9,few,TRBD1,TRBJ2-2,TGTGCCAGCAGCCCCTGGACAGGGGTAAACGGGGAGCTGTTTTTT,CASSPWTGVNGELFF
TRBV28,-,TRBD1,TRBJ2-1,TGTGCCAGCAGTTTCCCCCGAAGGGGACAGGGCCGTCCCAGCTCCTACAATGAGCAGTTCTTC,CASSFPRRGQGRPSSYNEQFF
TRBV3-1,-,TRBD2,TRBJ2-4,TGTGCCAGCAGCCAAGAGCATGTAGCGGGGATGGCCAAAAACATTCAGTACTTC,CASSQEHVAGMAKNIQYF
TRBV6-4,-,-,TRBJ2-2,TGTGCCAGCAAGTTTAGCGGCGACACCGGGGAGCTGTTTTTT,CASKFSGDTGELFF
TRBV20-1,few,TRBD2,TRBJ2-3,TGCAGTGCTAGCAAGCGGGAGGGCCTTGTCACAGATACGCAGTATTTT,CSASKREGLVTDTQYF
TRBV12-3/TRBV12-4,few,-,TRBJ2-6,TGTGCCAGCAGATCCTGGACGGGCGTCTCTGGGGCCAACGTCCTGACTTTC,CASRSWTGVSGANVLTF
TRBV7-3,once,-,TRBJ1-2,TGTGCCAGCAGCCCGACCCTCGGGGTCTCTGGCTACACCTTC,CASSPTLGVSGYTF
TRBV5-1,-,TRBD2,TRBJ2-1,TGCGCCAGCAGCTTGGCCCCGGGGGGGCTCAATGAGCAGTTCTTC,CASSLAPGGLNEQFF
TRBV5-1,few,TRBD1,TRBJ2-7,TGCGCCAGCAGCTTCCGGCCCCTGCGGACAGGGCTGTTCTACGAGCAGTACTTC,CASSFRPLRTGLFYEQYF
TRBV5-6,few,-,TRBJ1-2,TGTGCCAGCAGCCCCACCGGGGCGTCTAACTATGGCTACACCTTC,CASSPTGASNYGYTF
TRBV20-1,-,-,TRBJ1-6,TGCAGTGCTAGAGATCCGGACCAGGTTAGTTCACCCCTCCACTTT,CSARDPDQVSSPLHF